This TCR beta chain originates from a study of OX40 agonist ivuxolimab in advanced cancers. The V end was cut by 6 bases, the J end by 9 bases, with 12 bases between. CDR3 length: 11 residues. Looked up from germline, CDR1 is DFQATT and CDR2 is SNEGSKA (reference sequence). Measured with immunoSEQ multiplex PCR; TCRdb has only the in-frame clones, and not every one. The sample shows tens of thousands of clones, 65% to 90% of them seen only once. This sequence was found in an adult with an advanced solid tumor such as melanoma, head and neck, liver or kidney cancer. The chain joins TRBV20-1 to TRBJ1-3; tentatively, D is TRBD1 (5 bases). The specimen was CD4+ or CD8+ T cells sorted from blood, collected in a trial of the OX40 agonist ivuxolimab. CDR3 sequence reads: CSAGGVGTIYF. The CDR3, as DNA: TGCAGTGCCGGGGGGGTAGGCACCATATATTTT.